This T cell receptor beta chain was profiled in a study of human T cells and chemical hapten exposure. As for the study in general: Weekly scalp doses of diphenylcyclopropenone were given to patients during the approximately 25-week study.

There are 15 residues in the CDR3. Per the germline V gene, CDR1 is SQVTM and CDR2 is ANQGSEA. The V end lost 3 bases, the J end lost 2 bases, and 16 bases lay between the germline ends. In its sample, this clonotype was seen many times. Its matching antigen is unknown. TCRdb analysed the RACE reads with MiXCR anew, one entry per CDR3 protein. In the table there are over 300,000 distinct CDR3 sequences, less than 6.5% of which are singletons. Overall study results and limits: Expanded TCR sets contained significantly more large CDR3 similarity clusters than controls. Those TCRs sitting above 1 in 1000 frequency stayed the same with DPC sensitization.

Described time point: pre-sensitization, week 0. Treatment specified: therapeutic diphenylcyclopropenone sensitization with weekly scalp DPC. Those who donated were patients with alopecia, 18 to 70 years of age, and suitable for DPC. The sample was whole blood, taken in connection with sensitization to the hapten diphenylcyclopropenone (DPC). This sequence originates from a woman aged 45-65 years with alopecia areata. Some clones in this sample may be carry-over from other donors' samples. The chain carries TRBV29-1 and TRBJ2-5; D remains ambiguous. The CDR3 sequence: CSVEESATLQETQYF. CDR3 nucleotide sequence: TGCAGCGTTGAGGAAAGCGCGACTTTGCAAGAGACCCAGTACTTC.